This TCR beta chain was recorded in a study of blood T cell repertoires in COVID-19. Study background: T cells, B-cell-depleted T cells, or PBMCs supplied cDNA or gDNA.

The data were produced by immunoSEQ multiplex PCR, yet TCRdb's version contains in-frame clones alone and is incomplete. Of about 330,000 clones in the sample, around 87% were seen once. Sequencing was done on a sample of PBMCs or T cells enriched from blood (not recorded which). The source of this sequence is a woman aged 25 to 45 who had recovered from COVID-19.

CDR3 sequence reads: CASSTPEGIGNYGYTF. The CDR3 DNA follows: TGTGCCAGCAGTACCCCGGAGGGGATAGGGAACTATGGCTACACCTTC. The rearrangement uses TRBV28 and TRBJ1-2; possible D gene TRBD1, 5 bases. Germline V gene data show CDR1 as MDHEN and CDR2 as SYDVKM. This CDR3 comprises 16 residues. Trimming shortened V by 5 bases and J by 2 bases, and 18 bases separated the two germline ends.